Included here is one TCR beta chain sequence, with context. Its specificity is unknown. These data come from a study of cytomegalovirus exposure and HLA in healthy donors. In the study overall: HLA-typed donors contributed around 85 million unique TCRs, which were held in an early data release. Notes on the study in general: Later on, an analysis tied 18,000 or so TCR beta sequences to HLA alleles at 0.05 false discovery rate. Most TCR sequences were seen very rarely across donors, but some public TCRs occurred in many.

This PCR relied on a set of 60 Vbeta primers and 13 Jbeta primers. Only in-frame clones appear in the TCRdb table, and some are missing; sequencing was by immunoSEQ multiplex PCR. The sample includes tens of thousands of clones, approximately 80% seen only once; the top ten take about 1.5%. Between the trimmed V and J ends, which lost 2 bases and 7 bases, there was a span of 12 bases. There are 14 residues in the CDR3. Germline assignment: CDR1 MNHEY and CDR2 SVGAGI. What was sequenced was PBMCs. This sequence originates from a female donor in good health and CMV-seronegative. The rearrangement joins TRBV6-5 to TRBJ2-1, with a weak D call TRBD2 (5 bases). The CDR3: CASSYVQERNEQFF. The CDR3 DNA is TGTGCCAGCAGTTACGTCCAGGAGCGGAATGAGCAGTTCTTC.